Below are 6 T cell receptor beta chains sequenced from a single sample in a study of blood T cell repertoires in COVID-19. The protocol was immunoSEQ multiplex PCR, while the TCRdb copy is restricted to in-frame clones and leaves out a portion. The data show approximately 110,000 clones, 71% seen once. Sequenced material: peripheral blood. The receptors shown here come from a human donor with acute or convalescent COVID-19. The donor label of this sample is uncertain.

The V gene is TRBV12-3 or TRBV12-4, the J gene TRBJ1-4; D remains unclear. V gave up 5 bases and J gave up 5 bases, with 3 bases separating them. CDR3 size: 11 residues. The CDR3 is CASSINEKLFF. DNA for the CDR3: TGTGCCAGCAGTATAAATGAAAAACTGTTTTTT.

This chain connects TRBV5-1 to TRBJ2-5, with D tentatively TRBD2 (6 bases). With 3 bases removed from V and 2 bases from J, the gap between germline ends came to 14 bases. The CDR3 has 15 residues. Germline loops: CDR1 SGHRS, CDR2 YFSETQ. The CDR3 is CASSSPAGSQETQYF. The CDR3 nucleotides read TGCGCCAGCAGCTCACCAGCGGGCTCGCAAGAGACCCAGTACTTC.

The V call is TRBV12-5, the J call TRBJ2-1, with 14 bases that match TRBD2. Unmatched junction bases numbered 13, after V lost 4 bases and J lost 8 bases. From germline, CDR1 is LGHNT and CDR2 FRNRAP. The CDR3 is made up of 18 amino acids. The CDR3 DNA is TGTGCTAGTGGTTCGACCATCGGACTAGCGGGGGGCGCCGATGAGCAGTTCTTC. It encodes CASGSTIGLAGGADEQFF.

This clone has more than one count but fewer than ten. The chain is built from TRBV1 and TRBJ2-1; TRBD2 reflects the table's D call only, with no check against the DNA. TRBV1 counts as a pseudogene. The length of the CDR3 is 16 residues. The CDR3 region has the DNA TGCACCAGCAGCCAAGGGGGAGGACTAGCGGGGGATGAGCAGTTCTTC. Translation: CTSSQGGGLAGDEQFF.

The J gene is TRBJ1-4, the V gene TRBV7-9; D not certain. This CDR3 is built from 14 residues. The germline V gene has CDR1 SEHNR and CDR2 FQNEAQ (reference sequence). The V end lost 4 bases, the J end lost 8 bases, and 14 bases lay between the germline ends. CDR3 sequence reads: CASSYGIVGEKLFF. CDR3 in DNA: TGTGCCAGCAGCTACGGGATCGTGGGCGAAAAACTGTTTTTT.

On this clone: The junction departs from germline at one end; a sequencing error may be responsible. The rearrangement links TRBV2 to TRBJ2-5, with a weak D call TRBD2 (7 bases). Germline V CDR1 and CDR2: SNHLY, FYNNEI. This CDR3 has 14 amino acids. The CDR3 loop reads CTSKGVGGDETQYF. DNA for the CDR3: TGTACCAGCAAAGGGGTAGGGGGGGACGAGACCCAGTACTTC. Based on the CDR3 plus reference TRBV2 and TRBJ2-5, the full variable domain is EPEVTQTPSHQVTQMGQEVILRCVPISNHLYFYWYRQILGQKVEFLVSFYNNEISEKSEIFDDQFSVERPDGSNFTLKIRSTKLEDSAMYFCTSKGVGGDETQYFGPGTRLLVL.